The sequence of this T cell receptor (beta chain) was determined in a study of blood T cells in healthy people across ages. Across the study: Template switching picked up about one barcoded beta molecule for each two T cells. Study conclusions and caveats: The long-lived group displayed more naive CD4+ cells, plus higher diversity, than the aged donors did.

This clonotype was observed a handful of times. Antigen specificity is unknown. A second PCR, run for about 6 to 12 cycles, used a sample-barcoded 5' primer plus a J-beta primer mix. TCRdb processed the 5' RACE reads anew with MiXCR; each CDR3 protein has one entry. The sample holds some 880,000 distinct CDR3 sequences; 30% to 45% are singletons and the top ten take 10% to 15%. The germline V gene has CDR1 SGHRS and CDR2 YFSETQ. V dropped 0 bases and J dropped 9; count of bases not matched to a gene: 5. The CDR3 contains 14 residues. The origin of this receptor is a man between 18 and 29 years old in good health. The chain couples TRBV5-1 to TRBJ2-1; TRBD1 matches 8 bases. The sequenced material came from blood. CDR3 nucleotides: TGCGCCAGCAGCTTGGGGACAGGGACCAGTGAGCAGTTCTTC. It yields the protein CASSLGTGTSEQFF.